What follows are 14 T cell receptor beta chains derived from one specimen sequenced in a study of shared clonotypes between healthy human individuals. Generated by immunoSEQ multiplex PCR, the TCRdb table keeps only in-frame clones and is missing some. This table holds some 2,100,000 clones, about 94% found once. The sample was naive CD4+ T cells sorted from blood. Stated subset: CD45RA+ positively selected. The receptors shown here come from a man younger than 30 in good health.

The rearrangement joins TRBV5-4 to TRBJ2-2; 7 positions agree with TRBD1. The CDR3 runs to 16 residues. J lost 0 bases, V lost 4 bases, and 6 bases had no gene match. Germline V gives CDR1 SGHNT, CDR2 YYREEE (reference sequence). The CDR3 region has the DNA TGTGCCAGCAGCCCGGTACAGGGGACGAACACCGGGGAGCTGTTTTTT. Its protein product is CASSPVQGTNTGELFF.

The rearrangement joins TRBV2 to TRBJ2-6; 7 bases align to TRBD1. V shed 6 bases and J 0 bases; nucleotides not matched to a gene: 5. Looked up from germline, CDR1 is SNHLY and CDR2 is FYNNEI. The CDR3 is made up of 16 amino acids. The CDR3 DNA sequence: TGTGCCAGCAGGGGGACAGTGAGCTCTGGGGCCAACGTCCTGACTTTC. This encodes CASRGTVSSGANVLTF.

The rearrangement joins TRBV29-1 to TRBJ1-1; no definite D call. Trimming shortened V by 6 bases and J by 3 bases, and 8 bases separated the two germline ends. Germline V lookup: CDR1 SQVTM, CDR2 ANQGSEA. This CDR3 is 11 amino acids long. CDR3 in amino acids: CSVNTHTEAFF. Here the CDR3 DNA reads TGCAGCGTAAACACCCACACTGAAGCTTTCTTT.

About this clone itself: This sample includes further DNA sequences coding for the same CDR3. The gene calls are TRBV6-1 and TRBJ2-7; no clear D gene. Germline loops: CDR1 MNHNS, CDR2 SASEGT. V was pared by 1 base and J by 2 bases, with 6 bases between. The length of the CDR3 is 13 residues. CDR3 nucleotide sequence: TGTGCCAGCAGTGAAGTGGGGACCTACGAGCAGTACTTC. Translated, it gives CASSEVGTYEQYF.

V gene TRBV10-3 combines with J gene TRBJ1-2; D is undetermined. CDR1 and CDR2 from the germline V gene are ENHRY and SYGVKD. This CDR3 is built from 15 residues. Trimming took 4 bases from V and 2 from J, leaving 14 bases between them. As DNA, the CDR3 is TGTGCCATCAGTGGAGAATCGACGGGCAACTATGGCTACACCTTC. Its translation is CAISGESTGNYGYTF.

DNA of the CDR3: TGTGCCAGTAGACCCCTGGGCTATAGCAACTATGGCTACACCTTC. Protein sequence: CASRPLGYSNYGYTF. The rearrangement joins TRBV19 to TRBJ1-2, with D uncertain. The V end was cut by 6 bases, the J end by 2 bases, with 16 bases between. This CDR3 contains 15 residues. Germline V lookup: CDR1 LNHDA, CDR2 SQIVND (reference sequence).

V usage is TRBV10-3 and J usage is TRBJ1-5, with unresolved D. The CDR3 is made up of 12 amino acids. V lost 6 bases to trimming and J lost 1 base, with 4 bases between them. From germline, CDR1 is ENHRY and CDR2 SYGVKD. As DNA, the CDR3 is TGTGCCATCAGCCGGAGCAATCAGCCCCAGCATTTT. Translating it yields CAISRSNQPQHF.

The V call is TRBV6-5, the J call TRBJ1-5; perhaps TRBD1 as D (5 bases). The CDR3 loop spans 15 amino acids. Germline CDR1 is MNHEY and CDR2 is SVGAGI. The ends were cut back, 5 bases at V and 5 bases at J, with 16 bases in the middle. The CDR3 bases are TGTGCCAGCAGTCTGGGCGGGGGGGTCTATCAGCCCCAGCATTTT. Protein product: CASSLGGGVYQPQHF.

The chain recombines TRBV9 with TRBJ2-6, with a weak D call TRBD2 (5 bases). V was shortened by 0 bases and J by 0 bases, with 10 bases between the two germline ends. The CDR3 consists of 17 residues. Germline V gene lookup returns CDR1 SGDLS and CDR2 YYNGEE. The CDR3: CASSVGEGYSGANVLTF. The CDR3 bases are TGTGCCAGCAGCGTAGGTGAGGGTTACTCTGGGGCCAACGTCCTGACTTTC.

The chain is built from TRBV6-1 and TRBJ1-4, with 9 bases fitting TRBD1. The CDR3 runs 16 residues. Trimming at V came to 2 bases and at J to 10 bases, leaving 11 bases not matched to a gene. Germline V gives CDR1 MNHNS, CDR2 SASEGT. The CDR3 sequence is CASSEQVGTGTGKLFF. The DNA for the CDR3 is TGTGCCAGCAGTGAACAGGTCGGGACAGGGACCGGAAAACTGTTTTTT.

V is TRBV10-1 and J is TRBJ2-1; D call uncertain. The germline V and J ends were trimmed by 3 bases and 8 bases, with 8 bases remaining between them. Germline CDR1 reads WNHNN; CDR2 reads SYGVQD (reference sequence). This CDR3 has 12 amino acids. The CDR3 DNA is TGCGCCAGCAGTGATCCAGGAGATGAGCAGTTCTTC. Its translation is CASSDPGDEQFF.

The chain has TRBV4-1 and TRBJ1-1, with D unresolved. CDR1 is MGHRA, CDR2 YSYEKL, per germline. The CDR3 covers 12 residues. V was pared by 3 bases and J by 7 bases, with 9 bases between. CDR3 loop: CASSHRRSEAFF. For the CDR3, the DNA is TGCGCCAGCAGCCATCGAAGGAGTGAAGCTTTCTTT.

V gene TRBV2 combines with J gene TRBJ2-7, with unresolved D. Trimming stripped 6 bases from V and 6 bases from J, with 12 bases between. The CDR3 consists of 12 residues. Germline loops: CDR1 SNHLY, CDR2 FYNNEI. CDR3 bases: TGTGCCAGCAGCGGTCTACTCGGCGAGCAGTACTTC. As protein: CASSGLLGEQYF.

The J gene is TRBJ1-3, the V gene TRBV7-2; perhaps TRBD1 as D (5 bases). This CDR3 is built from 14 residues. The germline V gene encodes CDR1 SGHTA and CDR2 FQGNSA. CDR3 sequence (DNA): TGTGGGGGAGCGGAGATATCAGGGGGAAACACCATATATTTT. It encodes CGGAEISGGNTIYF.